The 15 T cell receptor beta chains listed next were all sequenced from one sample in a study of blood T cell repertoires in COVID-19. Data came from immunoSEQ multiplex PCR; TCRdb stores just in-frame clones and leaves some out. The sample lists roughly 64,000 clones; under 80% were seen once. Sequenced material: PBMCs or T cells enriched from blood (not recorded which). These receptors all come from a woman aged 55-70 years who had been exposed to COVID-19.

The chain links TRBV6-5 to TRBJ2-2, with 7 nucleotides matching TRBD2. The CDR3 contains 15 residues. The germline V gene has CDR1 MNHEY and CDR2 SVGAGI. The V segment lost 7 bases and the J segment 4 bases; nucleotides outside the gene matches: 9. DNA for the CDR3: TGTGCCAGCAACGGCATGGGGGGGAGCACCGGGGAGCTGTTTTTT. Protein sequence: CASNGMGGSTGELFF.

In its sample, this clone was seen many times. J is TRBJ2-3 and V is TRBV6-6; D uncertain. Looked up from germline, CDR1 is MNHNY and CDR2 is SVGAGI (reference sequence). V lost 8 bases to trimming and J lost 1 base, with 4 bases between them. The CDR3 totals 11 residues. The DNA of the CDR3 is TGTGCCAGCGCGGGCACAGATACGCAGTATTTT. Translation: CASAGTDTQYF.

The chain links TRBV6-2 or TRBV6-3 to TRBJ2-2; 7 bases align to TRBD2. V lost 3 bases and J lost 0; bases outside the gene matches: 10. CDR1 and CDR2 from the germline V gene are MNHEY and SVGEGT. This CDR3 region has 18 residues. This chain's CDR3 is CASSYWDYPTPNTGELFF. DNA of the CDR3: TGTGCCAGCAGTTATTGGGACTACCCCACTCCGAACACCGGGGAGCTGTTTTTT.

The gene calls are TRBV11-2 and TRBJ1-4; D not resolved. Trimming left V 1 base short and J 4 bases short, with 13 bases between. This CDR3 has 16 amino acids. CDR1 and CDR2 (germline): SGHAT, FQNNGV. CDR3 coding DNA: TGTGCCAGCAGCTTAGGGATAGGAGGGAGTAATGAAAAACTGTTTTTT. Encoded protein: CASSLGIGGSNEKLFF.

V usage is TRBV5-4 and J usage is TRBJ2-2, with a tentative D call TRBD2 (7 bases). The CDR3 length is 15 residues. The V end was cut by 3 bases, the J end by 7 bases, with 16 bases between. The germline V gene encodes CDR1 SGHNT and CDR2 YYREEE (reference sequence). The CDR3 coding sequence is TGTGCCAGCAGCTCTTTGGGGGGGCAGAGCGGGGAGCTGTTTTTT. Protein: CASSSLGGQSGELFF.

The chain is built from TRBV6-5 and TRBJ2-1; 7 bases align to TRBD1. Germline V lookup: CDR1 MNHEY, CDR2 SVGAGI. V shed 6 bases and J 0 bases; nucleotides not matched to a gene: 2. This CDR3 spans 14 amino acids. The CDR3 sequence: CASRGQFSYNEQFF. In DNA form, the CDR3 reads TGTGCCAGCAGGGGACAGTTCTCCTACAATGAGCAGTTCTTC.

The chain joins TRBV27 to TRBJ1-2; D is perhaps TRBD1 (6 bases). Trimming stripped 0 bases from V and 4 bases from J, with 12 bases between. From germline, CDR1 is MNHEY and CDR2 SMNVEV (reference sequence). The CDR3 has 15 amino acids. CDR3 amino acids: CASSLSPGVGYGYTF. The CDR3 nucleotides are TGTGCCAGCAGTTTATCTCCAGGGGTGGGCTATGGCTACACCTTC.

This chain joins TRBV28 and TRBJ1-5, with TRBD1 matching over 7 bases. Germline values: CDR1 MDHEN, CDR2 SYDVKM. The CDR3 is 14 amino acids. V gave up 2 bases and J gave up 4 bases; unmatched junction bases: 2. This CDR3 is CASSLAGGNQPQHF. The CDR3 DNA follows: TGTGCCAGCAGTTTAGCAGGGGGTAATCAGCCCCAGCATTTT.

The CDR3 loop reads CASREARSGGIRGTEAFF. In DNA form, the CDR3 reads TGTGCCAGCAGGGAGGCACGGTCAGGGGGCATTAGGGGCACTGAAGCTTTCTTT. The V and J genes are TRBV21-1 and TRBJ1-1; the table assigns TRBD1, which was not confirmed against the DNA. TRBV21-1 is annotated as a pseudogene. This CDR3 has 18 residues.

The J gene is TRBJ1-6, the V gene TRBV9; 8 positions agree with TRBD1. The CDR3 spans 17 residues. Germline loops: CDR1 SGDLS, CDR2 YYNGEE. J was trimmed by 6 bases and V by 3 bases; bases with no gene match: 11. The CDR3 DNA reads TGTGCCAGCAGCGAGGAGCCTTCAGGGGGCTTTAATTCACCCCTCCACTTT. Encoded protein: CASSEEPSGGFNSPLHF.

This sequence joins TRBV19 and TRBJ1-1; D may be TRBD1 (6 bases). CDR3 length equals 13 residues. CDR1 is LNHDA and CDR2 is SQIVND in the germline V gene (reference sequence). The V gene lost 1 base and the J gene lost 5 bases, with 8 bases spanning the gap. CDR3 DNA sequence: TGTGCCAGTAGTATAGGGGACAAAACTGAAGCTTTCTTT. Its translation is CASSIGDKTEAFF. Together with reference TRBV19 and TRBJ1-1, the CDR3 gives the full variable domain: DGGITQSPKYLFRKEGQNVTLSCEQNLNHDAMYWYRQDPGQGLRLIYYSQIVNDFQKGDIAEGYSVSREKKESFPLTVTSAQKNPTAFYLCASSIGDKTEAFFGQGTRLTVV.

The table lists this clone with a count of one. The chain joins TRBV19 to TRBJ1-5, with D unclear. With 5 bases removed from V and 4 bases from J, the gap between germline ends came to 21 bases. Germline V gene sequence: CDR1 LNHDA, CDR2 SQIVND (reference sequence). CDR3 length equals 17 residues. The CDR3 DNA reads TGTGCCAGTAGTCCGCACCTAGACCCTACTCGTAATCAGCCCCAGCATTTT. It translates to CASSPHLDPTRNQPQHF.

The rearrangement uses TRBV3-1 (or the pseudogene TRBV3-2) and TRBJ1-2; D is undetermined. The V end was cut by 0 bases, the J end by 4 bases, with 12 bases between. The CDR3 has 15 residues. CDR1 and CDR2 from the germline V gene are LGHDT and YNNKEL (reference sequence). The DNA of the CDR3 is TGTGCCAGCAGCCAAGAAGCGGACCGACTCTATGGCTACACCTTC. This codes for CASSQEADRLYGYTF.

CDR3 coding DNA: TGTGCCAGTAGTATAGAGGCAGATCGGAGGGGCTACACCTTC. This translates into CASSIEADRRGYTF. The chain links TRBV19 to TRBJ1-2; unclear D gene. The germline V gene encodes CDR1 LNHDA and CDR2 SQIVND (reference sequence). V shed 0 bases and J shed 8 bases, with 13 bases lying between them. The CDR3 is 14 residues long.

The chain combines TRBV5-1 with TRBJ2-3, with 12 bases fitting TRBD2. The V gene end was trimmed by 3 bases and the J gene end by 2 bases; junction bases not matched to a gene: 4. Germline assignment: CDR1 SGHRS and CDR2 YFSETQ. This CDR3 spans 16 amino acids. The CDR3 protein is CASSSGLAGFTDTQYF. The CDR3 DNA reads as TGCGCCAGCAGCTCAGGACTAGCGGGGTTCACAGATACGCAGTATTTT.